The rows below give T cell receptor beta chains drawn from one sample of a study of cytomegalovirus exposure and HLA in healthy donors. Method: immunoSEQ multiplex PCR; TCRdb's copy keeps in-frame clones and lacks some. Seen here are 200,000 to 250,000 clones, 82% observed once, and the top ten hold 0.58%. Sequenced: PBMCs. The receptors shown here come from a middle-aged woman in good health and CMV-seronegative. Each CDR3 is given with its conserved first and last residue. D genes are given only for firm matches.

J,V,D,CDR3,DNA
TRBJ1-1,TRBV9,-,CASSVRSGNTEAFF,TGTGCCAGCAGCGTCAGATCAGGGAACACTGAAGCTTTCTTT
TRBJ1-3,TRBV5-5,-,CASSFSGVPSGNTIYF,TGTGCCAGCAGCTTTTCAGGGGTGCCCTCTGGAAACACCATATATTTT
TRBJ2-5,TRBV25-1,TRBD2,CASSELLGGGYQETQYF,TGTGCCAGCAGTGAATTACTAGGCGGGGGGTACCAAGAGACCCAGTACTTC
TRBJ1-5,TRBV6-5,-,CASSLGQYNQPQHF,TGTGCCAGCAGCCTTGGACAGTACAATCAGCCCCAGCATTTT
TRBJ2-6,TRBV5-4,TRBD2,CASSPPGLAGGNSGANVLTF,TGTGCCAGCAGCCCACCGGGACTAGCGGGGGGTAACTCTGGGGCCAACGTCCTGACTTTC
TRBJ2-1,TRBV19,TRBD2,CASSIVIPTSGGFYNEQFF,TGTGCCAGTAGTATAGTAATCCCTACTAGCGGGGGGTTCTACAATGAGCAGTTCTTC
TRBJ1-2,TRBV30,-,CAWSLLPTNTNYGYTF,TGTGCCTGGAGTCTCCTCCCGACTAATACTAACTATGGCTACACCTTC
TRBJ2-1,TRBV9,TRBD2,CASSAPTSGGLSYNEQFF,TGTGCCAGCAGCGCCCCGACTAGCGGGGGACTCTCCTACAATGAGCAGTTCTTC
TRBJ1-1,TRBV27,-,CASSSYLRSMNTEAFF,TGTGCCAGCAGTTCCTACCTGAGGTCGATGAACACTGAAGCTTTCTTT
TRBJ1-6,TRBV7-3,-,CASSSNRVGSPLHF,TGTGCCAGCAGCTCCAACAGGGTAGGGTCACCCCTCCACTTT
TRBJ2-7,TRBV28,-,CASSLEAPHEQYF,TGTGCCAGCAGTTTAGAGGCTCCCCACGAGCAGTACTTC
TRBJ1-2,TRBV5-6,-,CASSRPGKVYGYTF,TGTGCCAGCAGCCGGCCCGGGAAGGTCTATGGCTACACCTTC
TRBJ2-7,TRBV11-2,-,CASRTVGSEEQYF,TGTGCCAGCAGGACAGTAGGTTCTGAAGAGCAGTACTTC
TRBJ2-1,TRBV15,-,CATSRERPSYNEQFF,TGTGCCACCAGCAGAGAGCGGCCATCCTACAATGAGCAGTTCTTC
TRBJ2-7,TRBV5-5,-,CASSGGVSYEQYF,TGTGCCAGCAGCGGCGGGGTATCCTACGAGCAGTACTTC
TRBJ1-1,TRBV2,TRBD1,CASSWTGGAFF,TGTGCCAGCAGCTGGACAGGTGGAGCTTTCTTT
TRBJ1-2,TRBV30,-,CAFLDRLSDQDGYTF,TGTGCCTTTCTGGACAGACTCTCTGATCAAGATGGCTACACCTTC
TRBJ1-6,TRBV19,-,CASSIFPPSAGSSYNSPLHF,TGTGCCAGTAGTATCTTTCCGCCCTCAGCGGGGAGCTCCTATAATTCACCCCTCCACTTT
TRBJ2-5,TRBV9,-,CASSALGGIEEAQYF,TGTGCCAGCAGCGCCCTTGGGGGGATAGAGGAGGCCCAGTACTTC
TRBJ2-4,TRBV28,-,CASSLWSGLGTKNIQYF,TGTGCCAGCAGTTTATGGTCCGGGCTCGGGACCAAAAACATTCAGTACTTC
TRBJ2-3,TRBV11-2,-,CASSLAGTSTDTQYF,TGTGCCAGCAGCTTGGCGGGGACCTCCACAGATACGCAGTATTTT
TRBJ1-1,TRBV6-1,TRBD1,CASIGGFF,TGTGCCAGCATAGGGGGCTTCTTT
TRBJ2-3,TRBV28,TRBD1,CASKETGTDTQYF,TGTGCCAGCAAGGAGACAGGGACAGATACGCAGTATTTT
TRBJ1-3,TRBV29-1,-,CSVGGLLSGNTIYF,TGCAGCGTTGGGGGACTCCTCTCTGGAAACACCATATATTTT
TRBJ2-2,TRBV7-9,TRBD2,CASSLMPGGSTGELFF,TGTGCCAGCAGCTTAATGCCGGGGGGAAGCACCGGGGAGCTGTTTTTT
TRBJ2-6,TRBV11-1,-,CASSLASGANVLTF,TGTGCCAGCAGCTTGGCCTCTGGGGCCAACGTCCTGACTTTC
TRBJ1-5,TRBV27,-,CASGPTGHLWETQHF,TGTGCCAGCGGACCAACGGGACACCTTTGGGAGACCCAGCATTTT
TRBJ1-1,TRBV9,TRBD1,CASSLTGGTEAFF,TGTGCCAGCAGCCTGACAGGGGGCACTGAAGCTTTCTTT